A single sample gave rise to the 8 T cell receptor beta chains below, sequenced in a study of T cells expressing NK-cell markers. For each CDR3 protein, TCRdb gives one entry from its re-call of the 5' RACE reads, without DNA. The listing contains fewer than 400,000 distinct CDR3 sequences. The sample comprised blood T cells: a sorted CD56 or NKG2C T cell subset, CD4+ or CD8+ T cells, or bulk PBMC T cells (not recorded which). The source of these receptors is a man aged 18 to 69 in good health.

The rearrangement uses TRBV29-1 and TRBJ2-5. CDR1 SQVTM and CDR2 ANQGSEA come from the germline V gene. The CDR3 has 12 residues. CDR3 region: CSVVTRLETQYF.

The CDR3 is CASSSRWTGPNF. The chain has TRBV28 and TRBJ1-5; with no DNA, the TCRdb D assignment of TRBD1 cannot be verified. This CDR3 has 12 amino acids. The germline CDR1 and CDR2 sequences are MDHEN and SYDVKM. The entire variable domain, with the rest obtained from reference TRBV28 and TRBJ1-5, is as follows: DVKVTQSSRYLVKRTGEKVFLECVQDMDHENMFWYRQDPGLGLRLIYFSYDVKMKEKGDIPEGYSVSREKKERFSLILESASTNQTSMYLCASSSRWTGPNFGDGTRLSIL.

The chain uses TRBV7-2 and TRBJ2-3; the D call of TRBD2 rests on TCRdb alone, since no DNA is present to check it. Germline values: CDR1 SGHTA, CDR2 FQGNSA. This CDR3 has 16 amino acids. This CDR3 reads CASSFSILAGPDTQYF.

The rearrangement joins TRBV7-9 to TRBJ2-5; TCRdb's D call, TRBD1, is unchecked because there is no DNA. Germline lookup yields CDR1 SEHNR and CDR2 FQNEAQ (reference sequence). This CDR3 spans 14 amino acids. This CDR3 is CASMGQGALRPQYF.

The chain has TRBV28 and TRBJ1-1; with no DNA, the TCRdb D assignment of TRBD1 cannot be verified. Germline CDR1 MDHEN, CDR2 SYDVKM. This CDR3 comprises 15 residues. CDR3 loop: CASSLDRGMNTEAFF.

This chain joins TRBV7-2 and TRBJ2-2; TCRdb's D gene call, TRBD2, goes unchecked for lack of DNA. The length of the CDR3 is 14 residues. Germline lookup yields CDR1 SGHTA and CDR2 FQGNSA. This CDR3 reads CASSRKLDTGELFF.

This chain links TRBV7-2 with TRBJ2-1; the TCRdb call, TRBD1, lacks DNA for checking. This CDR3 has 14 amino acids. Germline CDR1 is SGHTA and CDR2 is FQGNSA. CDR3 sequence: CASSKDSAHNEQFF.

This chain joins TRBV2 and TRBJ2-2; no DNA is available, so the TRBD1 call from TCRdb remains unchecked. The CDR3 consists of 14 residues. Germline loops: CDR1 SNHLY, CDR2 FYNNEI. The CDR3 protein is CASNPGRNTGELFF.